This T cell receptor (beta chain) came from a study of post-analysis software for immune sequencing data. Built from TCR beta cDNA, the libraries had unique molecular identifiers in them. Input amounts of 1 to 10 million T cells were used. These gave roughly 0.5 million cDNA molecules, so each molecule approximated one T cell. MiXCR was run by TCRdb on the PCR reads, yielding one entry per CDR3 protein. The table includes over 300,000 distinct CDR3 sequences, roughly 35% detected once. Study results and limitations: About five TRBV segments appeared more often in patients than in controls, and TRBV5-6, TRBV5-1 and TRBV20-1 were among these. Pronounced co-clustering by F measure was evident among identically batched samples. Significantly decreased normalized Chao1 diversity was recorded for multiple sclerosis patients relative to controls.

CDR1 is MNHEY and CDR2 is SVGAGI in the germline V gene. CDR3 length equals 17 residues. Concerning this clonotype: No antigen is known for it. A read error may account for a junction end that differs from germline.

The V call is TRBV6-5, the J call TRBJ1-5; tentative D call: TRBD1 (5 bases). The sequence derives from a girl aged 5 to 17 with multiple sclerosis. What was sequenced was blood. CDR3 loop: CANSYSFRGRPHQPQHF. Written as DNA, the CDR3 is TGTGCCAACAGTTACTCGTTCCGGGGGAGGCCTCATCAGCCCCAGCATTTT.